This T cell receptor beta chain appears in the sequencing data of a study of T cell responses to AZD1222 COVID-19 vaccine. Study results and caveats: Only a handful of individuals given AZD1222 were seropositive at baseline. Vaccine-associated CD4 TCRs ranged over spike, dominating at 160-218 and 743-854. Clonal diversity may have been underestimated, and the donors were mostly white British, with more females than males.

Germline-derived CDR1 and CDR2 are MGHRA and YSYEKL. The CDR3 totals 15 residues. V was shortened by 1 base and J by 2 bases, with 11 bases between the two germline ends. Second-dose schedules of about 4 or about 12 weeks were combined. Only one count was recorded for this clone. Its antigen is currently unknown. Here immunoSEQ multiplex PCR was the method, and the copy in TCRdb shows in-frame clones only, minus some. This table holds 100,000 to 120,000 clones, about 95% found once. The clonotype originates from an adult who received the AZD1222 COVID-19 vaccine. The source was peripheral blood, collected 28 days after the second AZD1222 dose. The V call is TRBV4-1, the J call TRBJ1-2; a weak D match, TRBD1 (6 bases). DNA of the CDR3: TGCGCCAGCAGCCAAGGACAGGTCCTCAACTATGGCTACACCTTC. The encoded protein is CASSQGQVLNYGYTF.